A selection of T cell receptor beta chains follows, all from one sample in a study of PD-1 blockade in classical Hodgkin lymphoma. Produced via immunoSEQ multiplex PCR; TCRdb's table is partial and in-frame only. The data hold 20,000 to 30,000 clones, with roughly 80% observed a single time. Sequences were derived from peripheral blood mononuclear cells (PBMCs), sampled before the second cycle of nivolumab. The receptor set was obtained from a human donor with classical Hodgkin lymphoma. Each CDR3 is given with its conserved first and last residue. D genes are given only for firm matches. Not every row has a clone size; where given, it reads once, few, many or a size class.

>-|-|TRBJ2-3|TRBV6-4
CASSQDKTSTDTQYF
TGTGCCAGCAGCCAGGACAAAACTAGCACAGATACGCAGTATTTT
>-|-|TRBJ1-6|TRBV7-8
CASSLAPYRTEDSPLHF
TGTGCCAGCAGCTTAGCGCCGTACAGGACGGAGGATTCACCCCTCCACTTT
>once|-|TRBJ1-2|TRBV7-2
CASSPFITTAYGYTF
TGTGCCAGCAGCCCCTTCATAACGACGGCCTATGGCTACACCTTC
>-|TRBD1|TRBJ2-7|TRBV7-8
CASSLGQGGYEQYF
TGTGCCAGCAGCTTAGGACAGGGGGGATACGAGCAGTACTTC
>-|-|TRBJ1-2|TRBV19
CASSWRTENYGYTF
TGTGCCAGTAGTTGGAGGACGGAGAACTATGGCTACACCTTC
>-|-|TRBJ2-5|TRBV21-1
CASSPSSASGGRETQYF
TGTGCCAGCAGCCCATCGTCGGCTAGCGGGGGGAGGGAGACCCAGTACTTC
>few|-|TRBJ2-1|TRBV9
CASSVGGADNEQFF
TGTGCCAGCAGCGTAGGGGGGGCCGACAATGAGCAGTTCTTC
>-|-|TRBJ1-5|TRBV6-1
CASSGPQGVGNQPQHF
TGTGCCAGCAGTGGACCACAGGGAGTGGGGAATCAGCCCCAGCATTTT
>-|TRBD2|TRBJ2-3|TRBV29-1
CSGLAGGEYTQYF
TGCAGCGGGCTAGCGGGAGGGGAGTATACGCAGTATTTT
>-|-|TRBJ2-3|TRBV19
CAARAGSTDTQYF
TGTGCCGCTAGGGCGGGGAGCACAGATACGCAGTATTTT
>-|-|TRBJ2-3|TRBV4-3
CASSQESGGADTQYF
TGCGCCAGCAGCCAAGAAAGTGGGGGCGCGGATACGCAGTATTTT
>-|-|TRBJ1-5|TRBV6-5
CASRNPGAGPQHF
TGTGCCAGCAGAAACCCGGGGGCTGGGCCCCAGCATTTT
>-|TRBD2|TRBJ2-1|TRBV5-1
CASSRSGDSYNEQFF
TGCGCCAGCAGCCGTAGCGGGGACTCCTACAATGAGCAGTTCTTC
>-|-|TRBJ2-7|TRBV7-9
CASSFSYEQYF
TGTGCCAGCAGCTTTAGCTACGAGCAGTACTTC
>-|-|TRBJ1-1|TRBV5-1
CASSLITGHPFSEAFF
TGCGCCAGCAGCTTGATCACAGGGCACCCCTTCTCTGAAGCTTTCTTT
>few|-|TRBJ2-6|TRBV27
CASSFSSGANVLTF
TGTGCCAGCAGTTTCAGCTCTGGGGCCAACGTCCTGACTTTC
>-|TRBD2|TRBJ2-7|TRBV28
CASRRGLAGGYEQYF
TGTGCCAGCAGAAGGGGACTAGCGGGGGGCTACGAGCAGTACTTC
>-|-|TRBJ1-2|TRBV5-1
CATPPYSNYGYTF
TGCGCCACCCCCCCGTACAGTAACTATGGCTACACCTTC
>-|-|TRBJ2-5|TRBV7-7
CASSSAFQETQYF
TGTGCTAGCAGCTCGGCGTTCCAAGAGACCCAGTACTTC
>-|TRBD2|TRBJ2-3|TRBV6-4
CASSRLAGEADTQYF
TGTGCCAGCAGTCGACTAGCGGGGGAAGCAGATACGCAGTATTTT
>-|-|TRBJ2-1|TRBV18
CASSPPSGAFYNEQFF
TGTGCCAGCTCACCACCGTCAGGGGCCTTCTACAATGAGCAGTTCTTC
>few|-|TRBJ1-5|TRBV28
CATLTPGSHSNQPQHF
TGTGCCACCCTTACCCCGGGGTCCCATAGCAATCAGCCCCAGCATTTT
>few|TRBD1|TRBJ2-7|TRBV9
CASLRGPVYEQYF
TGTGCCAGTCTTAGGGGGCCAGTTTACGAGCAGTACTTC
>-|-|TRBJ1-5|TRBV10-2
CASSEWAFQPQHF
TGCGCCAGCAGTGAGTGGGCTTTTCAGCCCCAGCATTTT
>-|-|TRBJ2-2|TRBV6-5
CASSNYGELFF
TGTGCCAGCAGTAATTACGGGGAGCTGTTTTTT
>-|TRBD1|TRBJ1-4|TRBV7-2
CASRPGGRSKEKLFF
TGTGCCAGCAGACCAGGGGGCAGGTCTAAGGAAAAACTGTTTTTT
>once|-|TRBJ2-3|TRBV6-5
CASTKESTDTQYF
TGTGCCAGCACCAAAGAAAGCACAGATACGCAGTATTTT
>-|TRBD2|TRBJ2-3|TRBV7-8
CASSLELAGGGGTDTQYF
TGTGCCAGCAGCTTAGAGCTAGCGGGGGGCGGGGGGACAGATACGCAGTATTTT
>-|-|TRBJ1-3|TRBV5-4
CASSLRGTGNTIYF
TGTGCCAGCAGCTTGCGAGGGACCGGAAACACCATATATTTT
>-|TRBD1|TRBJ1-2|TRBV30
CASDRGGGNYGYTF
TGTGCCTCAGACAGGGGAGGAGGCAACTATGGCTACACCTTC
>-|-|TRBJ2-7|TRBV6-6
CASSPVNNEQYF
TGTGCCAGCAGCCCAGTCAACAACGAGCAGTACTTC
>-|-|TRBJ1-1|TRBV7-9
CASSLGGGSYTEAFF
TGTGCCAGCAGCCTGGGGGGAGGATCCTACACTGAAGCTTTCTTT
>-|-|TRBJ1-6|TRBV7-3
CASSFDSSYNSPLHF
TGTGCCAGCAGCTTCGACAGCTCCTATAATTCACCCCTCCACTTT
>-|TRBD1|TRBJ1-2|TRBV5-5
CASRPGQGGTGYTF
TGTGCCAGCAGACCGGGACAGGGAGGCACGGGCTACACCTTC
>-|-|TRBJ2-6|TRBV19
CASSKVHPRGSGANVLTF
TGTGCCAGTAGCAAGGTTCACCCGCGCGGTTCTGGGGCCAACGTCCTGACTTTC
>-|TRBD1|TRBJ1-1|TRBV10-3
CAISADRGHATGGKDTEAFF
TGTGCCATCAGCGCTGACAGGGGGCACGCGACAGGGGGCAAGGACACTGAAGCTTTCTTT
>-|TRBD2|TRBJ2-5|TRBV28
CASSSTGLDETQYF
TGTGCCAGCAGTTCCACCGGACTAGATGAGACCCAGTACTTC
>-|-|TRBJ1-2|TRBV27
CASSPPWGGYTF
TGTGCCAGCAGTCCGCCTTGGGGTGGCTACACCTTC
>-|TRBD2|TRBJ2-3|TRBV7-3
CASSMTEGLAGTDTQYF
TGTGCCAGCAGCATGACTGAGGGACTAGCGGGGACAGATACGCAGTATTTT
>-|-|TRBJ2-1|TRBV4-1
CASSHKGIYNEQFF
TGCGCCAGCAGCCATAAGGGAATTTACAATGAGCAGTTCTTC
>-|TRBD1|TRBJ2-7|TRBV6-5
CASSETGGSEQYF
TGTGCCAGCAGCGAAACAGGGGGCTCCGAGCAGTACTTC